This TCR beta chain was retrieved from a study of spatial heterogeneity in lung cancer. The V segment lost 6 bases and the J segment 17 bases; nucleotides outside the gene matches: 10. The CDR3 runs to 12 residues. CDR1 is MDHEN, CDR2 SYDVKM, per germline. Whole-study findings and limits: It was found that expanded intratumoral alpha and beta TCR counts tracked tumor mutation counts.

One entry per CDR3 protein, called by TCRdb with MiXCR from the 5' RACE reads. The sample comprises about 1,200 distinct CDR3 sequences, about 15% of which are singletons, and roughly an eighth rests with the top ten. Time point in this sample: sample taken at primary tumor resection. Note on this clonotype: Its antigen is not identified. Being off target in a library aimed at alpha chains, this beta chain has a size of little meaning.

This chain joins TRBV28 and TRBJ2-6; 7 nucleotides line up with TRBD1. Specimen: lung tumor tissue, collected at surgery. This receptor was identified in a female donor with early-stage non-small cell lung cancer. CDR3 DNA sequence: TGTGCCAGCAGGCCACAATCTGGACAGGTGACTTTC. Translated: CASRPQSGQVTF.